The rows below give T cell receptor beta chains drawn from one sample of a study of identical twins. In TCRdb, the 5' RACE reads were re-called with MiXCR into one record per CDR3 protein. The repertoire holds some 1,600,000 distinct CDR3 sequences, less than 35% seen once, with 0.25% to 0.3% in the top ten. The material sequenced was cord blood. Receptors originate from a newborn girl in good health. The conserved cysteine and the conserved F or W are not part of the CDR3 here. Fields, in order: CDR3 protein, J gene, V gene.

CDR3aa: ASSLGTGSGIHEQY
j_gene: NA
v_gene: TRBV25-1

CDR3aa: ASSQELAVSSYNEQY
j_gene: NA
v_gene: TRBV3-1

CDR3aa: ASSLDTGSYNEQY
j_gene: NA
v_gene: TRBV11-2

CDR3aa: ASSRRGGSSYNEQF
j_gene: TRBJ2-1
v_gene: TRBV3-1

CDR3aa: SVEDRAPTDTQY
j_gene: TRBJ2-3
v_gene: TRBV29-1

CDR3aa: ASSQEPGLSAYEQY
j_gene: TRBJ2-7
v_gene: TRBV4-1

CDR3aa: ATSDLPGQGAGELF
j_gene: TRBJ2-2
v_gene: TRBV24-1

CDR3aa: ATLTTSGSEQF
j_gene: TRBJ2-1
v_gene: TRBV6-2/TRBV6-3

CDR3aa: ASSLALGVNTEAF
j_gene: TRBJ1-1
v_gene: TRBV7-2

CDR3aa: ASRPSRPHQETQY
j_gene: TRBJ2-5
v_gene: TRBV7-2

CDR3aa: ATSRYDQQF
j_gene: TRBJ2-1
v_gene: TRBV15

CDR3aa: ASSQDAGGIDTQY
j_gene: TRBJ2-3
v_gene: TRBV3-1

CDR3aa: ASSGTSGVQTQY
j_gene: TRBJ2-5
v_gene: TRBV4-2

CDR3aa: ASSHPGGGTNEKLF
j_gene: TRBJ1-4
v_gene: TRBV4-1

CDR3aa: SAKWDSLYEQY
j_gene: NA
v_gene: TRBV20-1

CDR3aa: ASRGQGKAEAF
j_gene: TRBJ1-1
v_gene: TRBV11-1

CDR3aa: ATSVYAGAGGKETQY
j_gene: TRBJ2-5
v_gene: TRBV24-1

CDR3aa: ASSFRAGRSYEQY
j_gene: TRBJ2-7
v_gene: TRBV27

CDR3aa: ASSQGRLASSYEQY
j_gene: TRBJ2-7
v_gene: TRBV4-1

CDR3aa: ARTPSPPSSYNEQY
j_gene: NA
v_gene: TRBV28

CDR3aa: ASSLTAGTSSYNEQF
j_gene: TRBJ2-1
v_gene: TRBV25-1

CDR3aa: ASSLGGTSKNIQY
j_gene: TRBJ2-4
v_gene: TRBV28

CDR3aa: ASSFPDRDGYT
j_gene: TRBJ1-2
v_gene: TRBV12-3/TRBV12-4

CDR3aa: ASSLVSSFQETQY
j_gene: TRBJ2-5
v_gene: TRBV7-9

CDR3aa: ASRFSTGELF
j_gene: TRBJ2-2
v_gene: TRBV27

CDR3aa: ASSQDLLQNIQY
j_gene: TRBJ2-4
v_gene: TRBV4-1

CDR3aa: ASSTLAGFNEQF
j_gene: TRBJ2-1
v_gene: TRBV7-2

CDR3aa: SARGKVGNQPQH
j_gene: TRBJ1-5
v_gene: TRBV20-1

CDR3aa: ASSLQPPFGEQY
j_gene: TRBJ2-5
v_gene: TRBV28

CDR3aa: ASSQDETGSGGSYYNEQF
j_gene: TRBJ2-1
v_gene: TRBV3-1

CDR3aa: ASSLPVKRYNEQF
j_gene: TRBJ2-1
v_gene: TRBV12-3/TRBV12-4

CDR3aa: SVEKQGAVGGYT
j_gene: TRBJ1-2
v_gene: TRBV29-1

CDR3aa: ASNRDREQY
j_gene: TRBJ2-5
v_gene: TRBV6-2/TRBV6-3

CDR3aa: SARVQGEAQY
j_gene: TRBJ2-7
v_gene: TRBV20-1

CDR3aa: ASSDNLTGRVYGYT
j_gene: TRBJ1-2
v_gene: TRBV6-1

CDR3aa: ASSPGDSLGGYT
j_gene: TRBJ1-2
v_gene: TRBV4-1

CDR3aa: SVPGQGGQPQH
j_gene: TRBJ1-5
v_gene: TRBV29-1

CDR3aa: ASSFSFQRVSTDTQY
j_gene: TRBJ2-3
v_gene: TRBV7-8

CDR3aa: AISDTGGNTEAF
j_gene: TRBJ1-1
v_gene: TRBV10-3

CDR3aa: ASSPEGGLRNYGYT
j_gene: TRBJ1-2
v_gene: TRBV11-2

CDR3aa: ASSPTRQNTEAF
j_gene: TRBJ1-1
v_gene: TRBV27

CDR3aa: ASSQDRALSTEAF
j_gene: TRBJ1-1
v_gene: TRBV4-2

CDR3aa: ASSLIAGGTSTDTQY
j_gene: TRBJ2-3
v_gene: TRBV12-3/TRBV12-4

CDR3aa: ASSFNREGYT
j_gene: TRBJ1-2
v_gene: TRBV7-9

CDR3aa: ASSLAQGLPCNEQF
j_gene: TRBJ2-1
v_gene: TRBV28

CDR3aa: ASSQEEQYQETQY
j_gene: TRBJ2-5
v_gene: TRBV3-1

CDR3aa: ASSSLTTTGVYGYT
j_gene: TRBJ1-2
v_gene: TRBV5-1

CDR3aa: ASTPRGNQPQH
j_gene: TRBJ1-5
v_gene: TRBV12-3/TRBV12-4

CDR3aa: ASSPGFTNEKLF
j_gene: TRBJ1-4
v_gene: TRBV18

CDR3aa: ASTKDTGGYEQY
j_gene: TRBJ2-7
v_gene: TRBV28

CDR3aa: ASSEQPAYNEQF
j_gene: TRBJ2-1
v_gene: TRBV2

CDR3aa: SASSIMGYGYT
j_gene: TRBJ1-2
v_gene: TRBV20-1

CDR3aa: ASRGPTEAF
j_gene: TRBJ1-1
v_gene: TRBV4-2

CDR3aa: ASSLHHRDTEAF
j_gene: TRBJ1-1
v_gene: TRBV7-2

CDR3aa: SARDFDLDRFTDTQY
j_gene: TRBJ2-3
v_gene: TRBV20-1

CDR3aa: ASRRRTGGTDTQY
j_gene: TRBJ2-3
v_gene: TRBV28

CDR3aa: SACSRGAVTDTQY
j_gene: TRBJ2-3
v_gene: TRBV20-1

CDR3aa: AISENRLSSYEQY
j_gene: TRBJ2-7
v_gene: TRBV10-3

CDR3aa: ASSLGRSQF
j_gene: TRBJ2-1
v_gene: TRBV27

CDR3aa: ASRNQGGGGYT
j_gene: TRBJ1-2
v_gene: TRBV5-6